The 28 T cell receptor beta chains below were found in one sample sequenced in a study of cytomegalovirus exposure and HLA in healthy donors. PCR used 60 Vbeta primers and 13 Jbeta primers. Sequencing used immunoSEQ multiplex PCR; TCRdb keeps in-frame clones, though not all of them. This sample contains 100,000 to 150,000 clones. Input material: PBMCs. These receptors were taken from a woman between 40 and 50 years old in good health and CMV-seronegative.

CDR3 residues: CASSLGGPNYGYTF. The CDR3 region has the DNA TGTGCCAGCAGCTTAGGGGGGCCCAACTATGGCTACACCTTC. The V and J genes are TRBV11-2 and TRBJ1-2; TRBD1 might be the D (6 bases). V lost 1 base and J 2 bases, leaving 8 bases between the germline ends. The CDR3 is 14 amino acids. Germline assignment: CDR1 SGHAT and CDR2 FQNNGV. The variable domain in full, with the rest retrieved from reference TRBV11-2 and TRBJ1-2, is EAGVAQSPRYKIIEKRQSVAFWCNPISGHATLYWYQQILGQGPKLLIQFQNNGVVDDSQLPKDRFSAERLKGVDSTLKIQPAKLEDSAVYLCASSLGGPNYGYTFGSGTRLTVV.

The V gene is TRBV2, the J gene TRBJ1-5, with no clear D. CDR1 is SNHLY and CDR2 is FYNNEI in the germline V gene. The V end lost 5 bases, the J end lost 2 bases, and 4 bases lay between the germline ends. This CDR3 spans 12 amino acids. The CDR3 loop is CASSPGNQPQHF. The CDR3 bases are TGTGCCAGCAGTCCAGGCAATCAGCCCCAGCATTTT.

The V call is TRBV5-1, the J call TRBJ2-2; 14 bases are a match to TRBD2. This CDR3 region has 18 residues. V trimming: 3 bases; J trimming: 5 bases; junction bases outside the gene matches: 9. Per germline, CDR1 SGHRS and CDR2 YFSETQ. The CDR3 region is CASSSGTSGGTGTGELFF. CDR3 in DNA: TGCGCCAGCAGCTCGGGGACTAGCGGGGGCACCGGAACCGGGGAGCTGTTTTTT. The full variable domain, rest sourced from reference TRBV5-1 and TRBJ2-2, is KAGVTQTPRYLIKTRGQQVTLSCSPISGHRSVSWYQQTPGQGLQFLFEYFSETQRNKGNFPGRFSGRQFSNSRSEMNVSTLELGDSALYLCASSSGTSGGTGTGELFFGEGSRLTVL.

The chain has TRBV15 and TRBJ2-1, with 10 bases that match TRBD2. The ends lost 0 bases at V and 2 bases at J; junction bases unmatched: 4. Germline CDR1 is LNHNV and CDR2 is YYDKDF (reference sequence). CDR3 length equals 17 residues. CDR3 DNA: TGTGCCACCAGCAGAGACAGGAGCGGGGGGGCCTACAATGAGCAGTTCTTC. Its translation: CATSRDRSGGAYNEQFF.

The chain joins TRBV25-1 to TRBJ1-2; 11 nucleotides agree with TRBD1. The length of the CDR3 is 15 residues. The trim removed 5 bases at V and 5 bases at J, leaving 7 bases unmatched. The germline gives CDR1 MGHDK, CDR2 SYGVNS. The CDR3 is CASSNGQGATYGYTF. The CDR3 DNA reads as TGTGCCAGCAGTAACGGACAGGGGGCAACTTATGGCTACACCTTC.

CDR3 protein: CASSATGGAHNSPLHF. The CDR3 DNA is TGTGCCAGCAGCGCAACAGGGGGCGCCCATAATTCACCCCTCCACTTT. The chain uses TRBV9 and TRBJ1-6, with 9 bases fitting TRBD1. Germline values: CDR1 SGDLS, CDR2 YYNGEE. This CDR3 is 16 amino acids long. Trimming took 3 bases from V and 5 from J; bases not matched to a gene: 6.

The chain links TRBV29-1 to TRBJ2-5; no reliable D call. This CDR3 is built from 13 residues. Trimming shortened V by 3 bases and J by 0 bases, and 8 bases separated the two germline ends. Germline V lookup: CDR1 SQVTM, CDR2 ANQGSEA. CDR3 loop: CSVDPLNQETQYF. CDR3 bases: TGCAGCGTTGATCCACTAAACCAAGAGACCCAGTACTTC.

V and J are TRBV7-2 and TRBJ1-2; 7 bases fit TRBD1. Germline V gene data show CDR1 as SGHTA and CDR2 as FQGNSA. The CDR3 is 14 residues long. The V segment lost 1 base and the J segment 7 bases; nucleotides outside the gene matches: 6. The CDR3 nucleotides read TGTGCCAGCAGCTTAGACAGGGGATTCGGTGGCTACACCTTC. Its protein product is CASSLDRGFGGYTF.

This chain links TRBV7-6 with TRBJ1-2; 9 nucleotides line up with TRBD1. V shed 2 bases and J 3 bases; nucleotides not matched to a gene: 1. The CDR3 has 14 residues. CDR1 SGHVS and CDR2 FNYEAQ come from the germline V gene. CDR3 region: CASSLRDRDYGYTF. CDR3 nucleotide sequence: TGTGCCAGCAGCTTACGGGACAGGGACTATGGCTACACCTTC. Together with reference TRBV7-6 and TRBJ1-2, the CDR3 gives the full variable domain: GAGVSQSPRYKVTKRGQDVALRCDPISGHVSLYWYRQALGQGPEFLTYFNYEAQQDKSGLPNDRFSAERPEGSISTLTIQRTEQRDSAMYRCASSLRDRDYGYTFGSGTRLTVV.

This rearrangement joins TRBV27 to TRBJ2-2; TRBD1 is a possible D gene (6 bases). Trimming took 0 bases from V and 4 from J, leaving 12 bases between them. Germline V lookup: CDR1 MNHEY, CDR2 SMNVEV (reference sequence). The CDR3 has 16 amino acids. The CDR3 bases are TGTGCCAGCAGTTTATCCCACAGGGTCGCCACCGGGGAGCTGTTTTTT. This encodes CASSLSHRVATGELFF.

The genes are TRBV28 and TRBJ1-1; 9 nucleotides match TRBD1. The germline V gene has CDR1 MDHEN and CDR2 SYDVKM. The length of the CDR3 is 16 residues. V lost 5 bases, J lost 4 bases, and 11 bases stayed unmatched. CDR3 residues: CASSLGQGRGSTEAFF. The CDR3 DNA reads TGTGCCAGCAGTCTCGGACAGGGGCGAGGAAGCACTGAAGCTTTCTTT.

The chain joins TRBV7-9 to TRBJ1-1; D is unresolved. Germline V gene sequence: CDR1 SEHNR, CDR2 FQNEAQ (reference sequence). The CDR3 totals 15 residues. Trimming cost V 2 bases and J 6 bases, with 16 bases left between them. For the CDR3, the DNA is TGTGCCAGCAGCTTAATGGCAAGCGGTCCGGCTGAAGCTTTCTTT. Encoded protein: CASSLMASGPAEAFF.

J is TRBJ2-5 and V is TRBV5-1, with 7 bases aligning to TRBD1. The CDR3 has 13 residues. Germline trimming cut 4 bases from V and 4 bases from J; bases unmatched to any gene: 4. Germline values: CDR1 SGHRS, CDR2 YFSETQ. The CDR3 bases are TGCGCCAGCAGCGTACAGGGGAGAGAGACCCAGTACTTC. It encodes CASSVQGRETQYF.

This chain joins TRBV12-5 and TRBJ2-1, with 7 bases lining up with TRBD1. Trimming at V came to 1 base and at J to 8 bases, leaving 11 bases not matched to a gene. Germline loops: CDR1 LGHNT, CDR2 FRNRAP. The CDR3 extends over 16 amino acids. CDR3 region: CASGLDLTGRTDEQFF. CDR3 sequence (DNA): TGTGCTAGTGGTTTGGACTTGACAGGGCGTACGGATGAGCAGTTCTTC.

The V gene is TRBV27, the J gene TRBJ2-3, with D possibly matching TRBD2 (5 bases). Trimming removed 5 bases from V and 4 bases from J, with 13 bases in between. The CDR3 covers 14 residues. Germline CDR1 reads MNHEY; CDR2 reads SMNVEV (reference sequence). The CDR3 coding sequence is TGTGCCAGCAGTAGATTAGCGCCCGCAGATACGCAGTATTTT. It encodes CASSRLAPADTQYF.

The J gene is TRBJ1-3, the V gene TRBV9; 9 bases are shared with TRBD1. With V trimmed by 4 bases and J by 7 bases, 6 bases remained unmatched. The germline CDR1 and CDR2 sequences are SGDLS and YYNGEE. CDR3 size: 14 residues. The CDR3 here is CASSRQGGVNTIYF. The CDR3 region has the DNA TGTGCCAGCAGCCGACAGGGGGGAGTCAACACCATATATTTT.

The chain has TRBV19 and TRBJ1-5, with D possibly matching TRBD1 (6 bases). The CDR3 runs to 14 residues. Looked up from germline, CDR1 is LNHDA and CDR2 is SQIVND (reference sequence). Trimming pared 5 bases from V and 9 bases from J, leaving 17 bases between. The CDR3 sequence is CASSVGQLPRPQHF. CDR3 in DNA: TGTGCCAGTAGTGTAGGACAGCTTCCAAGGCCCCAGCATTTT.

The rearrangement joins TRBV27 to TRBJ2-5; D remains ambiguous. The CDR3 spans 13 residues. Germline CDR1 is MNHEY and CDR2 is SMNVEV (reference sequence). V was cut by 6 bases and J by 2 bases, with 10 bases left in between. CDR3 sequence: CASRVSGQETQYF. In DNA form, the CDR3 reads TGTGCCAGCAGAGTATCGGGTCAAGAGACCCAGTACTTC.

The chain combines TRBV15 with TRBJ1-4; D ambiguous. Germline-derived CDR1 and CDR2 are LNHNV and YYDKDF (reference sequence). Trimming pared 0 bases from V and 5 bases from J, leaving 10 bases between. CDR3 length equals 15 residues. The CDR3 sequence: CATSRDWEWNEKLFF. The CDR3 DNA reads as TGTGCCACCAGCAGAGATTGGGAGTGGAATGAAAAACTGTTTTTT.

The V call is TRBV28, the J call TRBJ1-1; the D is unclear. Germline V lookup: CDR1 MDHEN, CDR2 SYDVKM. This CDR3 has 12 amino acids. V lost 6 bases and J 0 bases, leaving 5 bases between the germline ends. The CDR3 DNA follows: TGTGCCAGCAGCCCTTTGAACACTGAAGCTTTCTTT. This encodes CASSPLNTEAFF. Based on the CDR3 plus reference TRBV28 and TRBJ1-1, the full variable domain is DVKVTQSSRYLVKRTGEKVFLECVQDMDHENMFWYRQDPGLGLRLIYFSYDVKMKEKGDIPEGYSVSREKKERFSLILESASTNQTSMYLCASSPLNTEAFFGQGTRLTVV.

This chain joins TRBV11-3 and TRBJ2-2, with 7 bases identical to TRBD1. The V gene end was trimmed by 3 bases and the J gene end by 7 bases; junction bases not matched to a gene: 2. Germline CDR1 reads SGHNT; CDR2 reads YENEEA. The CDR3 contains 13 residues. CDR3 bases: TGTGCCAGCAGCTTTCAGGGGGACGGGGAGCTGTTTTTT. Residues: CASSFQGDGELFF.

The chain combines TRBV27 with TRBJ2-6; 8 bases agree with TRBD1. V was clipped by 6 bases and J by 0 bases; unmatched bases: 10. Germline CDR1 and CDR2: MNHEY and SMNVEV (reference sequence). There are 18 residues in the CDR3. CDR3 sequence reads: CASRDRRQGSSGANVLTF. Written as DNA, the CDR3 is TGTGCCAGCAGAGACAGACGACAGGGGAGCTCTGGGGCCAACGTCCTGACTTTC. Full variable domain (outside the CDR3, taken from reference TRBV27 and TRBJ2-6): EAQVTQNPRYLITVTGKKLTVTCSQNMNHEYMSWYRQDPGLGLRQIYYSMNVEVTDKGDVPEGYKVSRKEKRNFPLILESPSPNQTSLYFCASRDRRQGSSGANVLTFGAGSRLTVL.

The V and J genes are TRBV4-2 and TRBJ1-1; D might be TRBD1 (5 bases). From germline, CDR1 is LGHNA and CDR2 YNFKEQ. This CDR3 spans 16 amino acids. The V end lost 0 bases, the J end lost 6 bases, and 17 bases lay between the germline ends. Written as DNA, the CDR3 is TGTGCCAGCAGCCAAGAGTCGCAGGGCAAAATCTCTGAAGCTTTCTTT. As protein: CASSQESQGKISEAFF.

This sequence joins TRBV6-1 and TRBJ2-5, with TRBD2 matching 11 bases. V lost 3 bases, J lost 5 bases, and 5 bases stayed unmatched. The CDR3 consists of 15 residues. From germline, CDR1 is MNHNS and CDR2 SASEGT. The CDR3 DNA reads TGTGCCAGCAGTGACGTACTAGCGGGGGAGGAGACCCAGTACTTC. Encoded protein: CASSDVLAGEETQYF.

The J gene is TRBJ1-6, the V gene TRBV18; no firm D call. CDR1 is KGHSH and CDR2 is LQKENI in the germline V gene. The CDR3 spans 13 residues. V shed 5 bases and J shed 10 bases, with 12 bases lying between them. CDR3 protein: CASSTSDSSPLHF. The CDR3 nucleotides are TGTGCCAGCTCAACGAGCGACTCCTCACCCCTCCACTTT.

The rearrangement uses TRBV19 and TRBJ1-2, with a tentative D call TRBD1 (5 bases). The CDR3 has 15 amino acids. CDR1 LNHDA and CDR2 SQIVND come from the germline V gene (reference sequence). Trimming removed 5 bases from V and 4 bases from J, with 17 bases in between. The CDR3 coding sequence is TGTGCCAGTAGTCTCCCCGGAGGGGCGATCTATGGCTACACCTTC. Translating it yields CASSLPGGAIYGYTF.

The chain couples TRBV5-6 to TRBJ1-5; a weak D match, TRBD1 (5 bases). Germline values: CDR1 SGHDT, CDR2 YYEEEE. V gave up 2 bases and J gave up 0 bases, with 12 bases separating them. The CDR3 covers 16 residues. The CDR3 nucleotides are TGTGCCAGCAGCTTTAGGTGGGGGGTTAGCAATCAGCCCCAGCATTTT. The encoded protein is CASSFRWGVSNQPQHF. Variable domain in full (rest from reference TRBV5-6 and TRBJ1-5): DAGVTQSPTHLIKTRGQQVTLRCSPKSGHDTVSWYQQALGQGPQFIFQYYEEEERQRGNFPDRFSGHQFPNYSSELNVNALLLGDSALYLCASSFRWGVSNQPQHFGDGTRLSIL.

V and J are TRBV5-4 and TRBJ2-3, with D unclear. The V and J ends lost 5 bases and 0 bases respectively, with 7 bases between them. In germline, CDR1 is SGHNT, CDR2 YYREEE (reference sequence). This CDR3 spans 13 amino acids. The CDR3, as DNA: TGTGCCAGCAGGGAGTCTAGCACAGATACGCAGTATTTT. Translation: CASRESSTDTQYF.